The TCR beta chain under discussion was sequenced for a study of identical twins. This clonotype was counted a few times. Unique molecular identifiers were present on cDNA, and template switching added a universal primer site. A single record per CDR3 protein comes from TCRdb applying MiXCR to the 5' RACE reads. Counted here are approximately 300,000 distinct CDR3 sequences, roughly 10% occurring once; the ten biggest clones make up roughly 7%. The V segment lost 8 bases and the J segment 4 bases; nucleotides outside the gene matches: 8. The CDR3 consists of 14 residues. CDR1 is LNHDA, CDR2 SQIVND, per germline (reference sequence). The same data also contributed to another study, on yellow fever vaccine responses in identical twins.

The rearrangement links TRBV19 to TRBJ2-4, with 7 bases lining up with TRBD1. This receptor was obtained from a woman between 18 and 29 years old in good health. The sequenced sample consisted of CD8+ T cells sorted from blood. CDR3 amino acids: CASSNQDRKNIQYF. In nucleotides, the CDR3 is TGTGCCAGTTCGAACCAGGACAGGAAAAACATTCAGTACTTC. The full variable domain, its missing parts supplied by reference TRBV19 and TRBJ2-4, is DGGITQSPKYLFRKEGQNVTLSCEQNLNHDAMYWYRQDPGQGLRLIYYSQIVNDFQKGDIAEGYSVSREKKESFPLTVTSAQKNPTAFYLCASSNQDRKNIQYFGAGTRLSVL.